This T cell receptor (beta chain) was observed in a study of blood T cell repertoires in COVID-19. V lost 0 bases and J lost 4; bases outside the gene matches: 9. Germline-derived CDR1 and CDR2 are SQVTM and ANQGSEA. The CDR3 runs 16 residues. Using immunoSEQ multiplex PCR, the repertoire was profiled, and TCRdb retains in-frame clones only, with some absent. The sample contains roughly 250,000 clones, approximately 90% of which appear only once. This sequence joins TRBV29-1 and TRBJ1-2, with 9 bases fitting TRBD1. The sequencing sample was made of peripheral blood. The TCR was taken from a woman aged 40 to 49 with acute or convalescent COVID-19. The CDR3 DNA reads as TGCAGCGTTGAAGATCGGCCGGGACAGGGAACCTATGGCTACACCTTC. Translated: CSVEDRPGQGTYGYTF.